This T cell receptor (beta chain) was obtained from a study of vaccination and CD4 T cells after COVID-19 (dated 2022 in TCRdb). About the full investigation: Convalescent patients had a positive SARS-CoV-2 result on nasal swab PCR, and of these patients, nine had mild disease and one had severe disease. Post-vaccine blood samples were collected a median of about 11 weeks after the second vaccine dose, ranging from roughly 13 to 250 days. In roughly 10 COVID-19 convalescent patients and 4 infection-naive healthy vaccine recipients, the spike-specific CD4+ TCR repertoire before mRNA vaccination was compared with the repertoire after mRNA vaccination. Post-COVID blood samples were collected from convalescent patients a median of roughly 100 days after diagnosis, with a range of about 30 to 161 days. Six males and four females were included in the convalescent cohort, with two Hispanic individuals, seven Caucasians, two Asians and one multiracial person represented. The cultures were stimulated with overlapping spike peptide pools from SARS-CoV-2 and from the common cold coronaviruses HCoV-NL63, HCoV-OC43 and HCoV-229E. Each participant got two doses of either the Pfizer-BioNTech BNT162b2 vaccine (n=8) or the Moderna mRNA-1273 vaccine (n=2). Control cultures received a CEFX viral epitope pool as the positive control, an HIV-1 Nef peptide pool as the negative control, or no peptide. Paper-wide results and their limitations: Relatively few convalescent patients were included in the study, and early timepoints after natural infection were not analyzed. An increase in the median number of SARS-CoV-2-reactive clonotypes from approximately 23 after infection to 38 after vaccination was observed, but the change was not found to be significant. Of the vaccine-specific clones found in convalescent patients, nearly all (304 of 307) were mono-reactive for SARS-CoV-2 spike instead of being cross-reactive with common cold coronaviruses. In convalescent patients, a median roughly 87% of post-vaccine SARS-CoV-2-reactive clones were detected only after vaccination, suggesting vaccine-specific priming.

The CDR3 numbers 17 residues from cysteine through phenylalanine. Only the CDR3 DNA is retained, 51 bases long and in frame from the first base. V drops 5 bases and J drops 0 bases, leaving 18 bases in between. CDR1 and CDR2, per the germline V gene (reference sequence), are MNHEY and SMNVEV. The library was produced with PCR. DNA from cultured CD4+ T cells was subjected to TCR sequencing with the Oncomine TCR Beta short-read assay at the Johns Hopkins FTIC core. The QIAamp micro DNA kit was used to extract genomic DNA from the cultured CD4+ T cells. Oncomine TCR Beta libraries from cultured CD4+ T cells were pooled with unique dual indexes and sequenced on an Illumina iSeq 100. On the authors' methods: Non-productive sequences were removed, and CDR3s that did not start with C, did not end with F or W, or were shorter than 7 amino acids were discarded. The MANAFEST web application was used to identify antigen-specific clonotypes by comparing peptide-stimulated wells against reference wells and other culture wells. To be called positive, a clone needed an FDR below 0.05, an odds ratio above 5, and a productive frequency above 0.1% in at least two of three replicate wells. A clonotype was classed as cross-reactive if the clonotype showed significant expansion both in SARS-CoV-2 spike wells and in at least one common cold coronavirus spike condition. Using R version 3.6.1, CDR3 homology was evaluated through Levenshtein distances (stringdist) along with unrooted phylogenetic trees (ape). TCRdb reprocessing: public reads trimmed at Q25 with fastp, clones called with MiXCR, in-frame beta chains kept. For every CDR3 protein sequence, its rows merge into one entry that carries the most common genes and DNA. Here the V and J calls rest on TCRdb's processing, not on the authors' analysis. The sample table records 20,000 to 25,000 distinct CDR3 sequences; under 80% of these occur just once. The top ten hold around 7.9% of the sample.

The sample holds one count of this clonotype. No cognate antigen has been identified for it. It has no much larger one-base neighbor in the sample; base qualities were not kept. Evidence from one read is weak. The sample's treatment or condition label, decoded: roughly ten-day PBMC culture with coronavirus spike peptide pools or control peptides (ViraFEST assay). To expand antigen-specific T cells with peptide pools and then pick out the expanded clonotypes through TCR sequencing, the study relied on the ViraFEST assay. Positive SARS-CoV-2 PCR tests in the convalescent patients dated from March to December 2020, before Alpha, Beta and Delta variants emerged in the United States. Each well held some 2 million PBMCs cultured with around 10 ug/ml peptide pools in IMDM containing 5% human AB serum and 8 to 10 IU/ml IL-2. Half of the culture medium was replaced with fresh IL-2-containing medium on days 3 and 7. CD4+ T cells were isolated after around ten days of culture through negative selection using the EasySep CD4+ T cell isolation kit. Ficoll-Paque Plus gradient centrifugation was used to isolate PBMCs from whole blood, and the isolated PBMCs were then either used fresh or cryopreserved at -140C. Triplicate wells were generally used for each culture condition.

The origin of this receptor is a human donor who had recovered from COVID-19. The rearranged segments are TRBV27 and TRBJ2-3, with an unclear D gene assignment. Sequencing used CD4+ T cells from blood, cultured in vitro. The CDR3 region: CASSPSMTLLSTDTQYF. The base sequence is TGTGCCAGCAGTCCCTCAATGACACTACTTAGCACAGATACGCAGTATTTT.